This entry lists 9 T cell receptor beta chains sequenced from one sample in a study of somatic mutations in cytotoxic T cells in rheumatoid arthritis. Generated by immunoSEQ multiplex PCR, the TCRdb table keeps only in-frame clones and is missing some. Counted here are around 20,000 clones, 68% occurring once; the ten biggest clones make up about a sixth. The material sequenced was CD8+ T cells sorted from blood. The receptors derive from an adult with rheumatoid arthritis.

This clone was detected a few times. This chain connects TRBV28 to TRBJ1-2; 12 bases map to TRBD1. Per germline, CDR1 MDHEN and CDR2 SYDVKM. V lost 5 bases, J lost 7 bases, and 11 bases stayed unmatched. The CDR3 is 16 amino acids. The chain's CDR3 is CASSLVPGQGATGYTF. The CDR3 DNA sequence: TGTGCCAGCAGTCTCGTCCCGGGACAGGGGGCAACTGGCTACACCTTC.

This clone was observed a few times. This CDR3 reads CASSPKTGNRAYEQYF. The CDR3 nucleotides read TGTGCCAGCAGCCCAAAGACAGGTAACAGGGCCTACGAGCAGTACTTC. The rearrangement uses TRBV7-9 and TRBJ2-7; a weak D match, TRBD1 (6 bases). CDR3 length: 16 amino acids. V was cut by 5 bases and J by 2 bases, with 19 bases left in between. CDR1 and CDR2 from the germline V gene are SEHNR and FQNEAQ (reference sequence).

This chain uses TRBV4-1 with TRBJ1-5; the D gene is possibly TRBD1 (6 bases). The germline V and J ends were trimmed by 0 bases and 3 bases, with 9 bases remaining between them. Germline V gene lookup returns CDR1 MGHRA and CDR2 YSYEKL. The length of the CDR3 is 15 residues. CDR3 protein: CASSQDRGINQPQHF. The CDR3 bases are TGCGCCAGCAGCCAAGACAGGGGTATCAATCAGCCCCAGCATTTT.

The CDR3 protein is CASSIGFRGETSTDTQYF. Written as DNA, the CDR3 is TGTGCCAGTAGTATAGGATTTCGGGGGGAAACTAGCACAGATACGCAGTATTTT. The chain carries TRBV19 and TRBJ2-3; TRBD2 matches 7 bases. Germline-derived CDR1 and CDR2 are LNHDA and SQIVND (reference sequence). This CDR3 spans 18 amino acids. V was clipped by 1 base and J by 0 bases; unmatched bases: 10.

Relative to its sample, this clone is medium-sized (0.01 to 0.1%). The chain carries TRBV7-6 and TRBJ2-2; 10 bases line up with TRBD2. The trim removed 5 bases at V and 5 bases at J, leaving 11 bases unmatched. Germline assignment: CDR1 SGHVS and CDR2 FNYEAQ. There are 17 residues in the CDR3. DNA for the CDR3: TGTGCCAGCAGCCCATCTAGCGGGGGATCCTATACCGGGGAGCTGTTTTTT. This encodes CASSPSSGGSYTGELFF.

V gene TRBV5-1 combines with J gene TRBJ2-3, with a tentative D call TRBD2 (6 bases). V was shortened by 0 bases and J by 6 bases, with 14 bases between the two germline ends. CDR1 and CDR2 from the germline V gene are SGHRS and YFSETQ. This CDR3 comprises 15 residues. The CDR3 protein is CASSLGGTSVDTQYF. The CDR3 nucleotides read TGCGCCAGCAGCTTGGGCGGGACCAGCGTCGATACGCAGTATTTT.

CDR3 protein: CASSSRPGRGIQYF. The CDR3 DNA sequence: TGTGCCAGCAGCTCCCGCCCAGGGAGAGGCATTCAGTACTTC. The chain carries TRBV11-2 and TRBJ2-4; D may correspond to TRBD1 or TRBD2 (5 bases each). Germline-derived CDR1 and CDR2 are SGHAT and FQNNGV. V dropped 4 bases and J dropped 9 bases, with 16 bases sitting between them. The CDR3 loop spans 14 amino acids.

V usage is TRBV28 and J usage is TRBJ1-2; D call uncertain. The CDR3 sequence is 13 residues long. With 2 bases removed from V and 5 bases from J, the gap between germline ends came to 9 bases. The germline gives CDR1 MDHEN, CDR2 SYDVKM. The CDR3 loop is CASSLTRGYGYTF. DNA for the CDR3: TGTGCCAGCAGTTTAACTCGAGGATATGGCTACACCTTC.

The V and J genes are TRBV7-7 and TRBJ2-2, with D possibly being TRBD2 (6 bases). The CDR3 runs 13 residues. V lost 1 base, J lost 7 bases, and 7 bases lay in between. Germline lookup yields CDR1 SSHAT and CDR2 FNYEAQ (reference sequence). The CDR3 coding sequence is TGTGCCAGCAGCTTAGGGGAGGACGGGGAGCTGTTTTTT. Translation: CASSLGEDGELFF.